This T cell receptor (beta chain) emerged from a study of blood T cell repertoires in COVID-19. Study-wide context: Sample material is recorded as cDNA or gDNA derived from T cells, B-cell-depleted T cells, or PBMCs.

Germline assignment: CDR1 LGHNT and CDR2 FRNRAP. This CDR3 region has 15 residues. Trimming cost V 7 bases and J 6 bases, with 18 bases left between them. In the authors' methods: From reference gene primer amplification, estimates of nucleated cell counts were derived. Assay used: immunoSEQ multiplex PCR; TCRdb lists only in-frame clones, some missing. The V and J calls and clone size were taken over from that table, and D and trimming were inferred from the DNA. The sample comprises more than 300,000 clones, 85% to 95% of which are singletons, and roughly 3.9% rests with the top ten. Individuals drawn from approximately 26 US areas were about 18 to 95 years old. Participants classified as exposed had met a COVID-19 case within 2 weeks before study entry.

This sequence was found in a woman younger than 45 who had been exposed to COVID-19. This chain joins TRBV12-5 and TRBJ2-2; D call uncertain. The sample consisted of PBMCs or T cells enriched from blood (not recorded which). The CDR3 is CASVSSSGEAGELFF. The CDR3 DNA reads TGTGCTAGTGTGTCTAGTTCCGGTGAAGCCGGGGAGCTGTTTTTT.